This T cell receptor (beta chain) was recovered during a study of T cell repertoires in cytomegalovirus infection. Overall study context: A matching HLA type, together with CMV infection, was signaled by public TCR beta signatures.

From the reads, TCRdb called clonotypes with MiXCR, one entry per CDR3 protein. The sample includes hundreds of thousands of distinct CDR3 sequences, roughly a tenth of them seen just once. CDR1 is SGHVS and CDR2 is FQNEAQ in the germline V gene. CDR3 length: 16 amino acids. V shed 5 bases and J shed 8 bases, with 19 bases lying between them. In this sample, this clonotype turned up many times. The J gene is TRBJ1-6, the V gene TRBV7-8; no clear D gene. Input material: PBMCs. The sequence was collected from a human donor in good health (CMV status not recorded). Some clones in this sample may be carry-over from other donors' samples. CDR3 sequence: CASSARASLVDSPLHF. CDR3 coding DNA: TGTGCCAGCAGCGCTAGGGCTTCCTTGGTCGATTCACCCCTCCACTTT.